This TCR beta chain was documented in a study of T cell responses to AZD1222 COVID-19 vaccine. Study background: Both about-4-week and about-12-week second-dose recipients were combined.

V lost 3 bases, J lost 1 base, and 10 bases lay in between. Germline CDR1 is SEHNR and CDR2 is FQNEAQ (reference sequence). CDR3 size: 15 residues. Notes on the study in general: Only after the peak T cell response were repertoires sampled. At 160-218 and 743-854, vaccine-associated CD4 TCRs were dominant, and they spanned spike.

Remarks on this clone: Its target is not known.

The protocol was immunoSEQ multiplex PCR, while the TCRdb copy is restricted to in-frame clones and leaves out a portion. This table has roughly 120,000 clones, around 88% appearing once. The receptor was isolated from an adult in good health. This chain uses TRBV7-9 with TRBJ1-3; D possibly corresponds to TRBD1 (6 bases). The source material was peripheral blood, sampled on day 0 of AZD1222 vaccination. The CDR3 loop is CASSFPGTSGNTIYF. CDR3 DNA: TGTGCCAGCAGCTTCCCCGGGACATCTGGAAACACCATATATTTT.